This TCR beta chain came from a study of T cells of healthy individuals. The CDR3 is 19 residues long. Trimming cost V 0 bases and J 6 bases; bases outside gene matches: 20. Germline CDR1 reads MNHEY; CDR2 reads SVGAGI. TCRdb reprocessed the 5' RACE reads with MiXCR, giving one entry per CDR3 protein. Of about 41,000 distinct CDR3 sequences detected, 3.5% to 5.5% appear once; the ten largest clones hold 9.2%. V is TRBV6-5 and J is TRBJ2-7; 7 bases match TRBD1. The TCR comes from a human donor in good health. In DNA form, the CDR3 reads TGTGCCAGCAGTTACTCGTGGATAACGTTGCCGCGACAGGGAAGCGAGCAGTACTTC. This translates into CASSYSWITLPRQGSEQYF.